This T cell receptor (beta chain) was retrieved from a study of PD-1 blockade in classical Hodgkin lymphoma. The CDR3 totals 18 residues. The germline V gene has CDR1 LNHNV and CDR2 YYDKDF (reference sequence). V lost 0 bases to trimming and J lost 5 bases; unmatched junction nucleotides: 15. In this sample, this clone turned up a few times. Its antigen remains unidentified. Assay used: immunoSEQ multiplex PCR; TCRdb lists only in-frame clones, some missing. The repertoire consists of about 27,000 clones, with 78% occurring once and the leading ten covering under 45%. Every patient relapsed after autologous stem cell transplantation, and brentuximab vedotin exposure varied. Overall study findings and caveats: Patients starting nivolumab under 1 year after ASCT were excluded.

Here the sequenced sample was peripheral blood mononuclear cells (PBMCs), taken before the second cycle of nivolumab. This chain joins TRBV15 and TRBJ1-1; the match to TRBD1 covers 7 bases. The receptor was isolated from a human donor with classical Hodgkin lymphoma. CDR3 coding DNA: TGTGCCACCAGCAGAGATTCCGCAGAAAGGGGGCGACGGACTGAAGCTTTCTTT. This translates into CATSRDSAERGRRTEAFF.